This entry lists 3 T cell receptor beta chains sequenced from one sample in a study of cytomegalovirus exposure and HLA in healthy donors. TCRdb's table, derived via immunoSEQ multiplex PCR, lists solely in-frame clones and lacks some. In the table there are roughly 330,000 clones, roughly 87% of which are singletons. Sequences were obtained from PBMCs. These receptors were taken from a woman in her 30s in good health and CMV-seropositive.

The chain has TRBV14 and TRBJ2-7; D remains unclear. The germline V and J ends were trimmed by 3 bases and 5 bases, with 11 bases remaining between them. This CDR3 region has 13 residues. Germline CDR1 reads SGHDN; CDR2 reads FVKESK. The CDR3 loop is CASSHAWVDEQYF. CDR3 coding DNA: TGTGCCAGCAGCCACGCCTGGGTGGACGAGCAGTACTTC.

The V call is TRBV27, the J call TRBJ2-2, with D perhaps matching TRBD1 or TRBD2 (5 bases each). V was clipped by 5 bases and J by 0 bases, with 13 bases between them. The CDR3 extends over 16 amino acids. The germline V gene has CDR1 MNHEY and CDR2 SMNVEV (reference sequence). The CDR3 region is CASSRMTGPNTGELFF. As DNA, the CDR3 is TGTGCCAGCAGTCGCATGACGGGACCGAACACCGGGGAGCTGTTTTTT.

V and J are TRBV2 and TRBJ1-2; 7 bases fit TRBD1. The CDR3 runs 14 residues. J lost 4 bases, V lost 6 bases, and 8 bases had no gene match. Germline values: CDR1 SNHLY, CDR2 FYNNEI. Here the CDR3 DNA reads TGTGCCAGCAGGGACAGACAGGGATTCTATGGCTACACCTTC. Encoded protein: CASRDRQGFYGYTF. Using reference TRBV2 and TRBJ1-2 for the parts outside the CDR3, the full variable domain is EPEVTQTPSHQVTQMGQEVILRCVPISNHLYFYWYRQILGQKVEFLVSFYNNEISEKSEIFDDQFSVERPDGSNFTLKIRSTKLEDSAMYFCASRDRQGFYGYTFGSGTRLTVV.